This T cell receptor (beta chain) was profiled in a study of breast tumors, draining lymph nodes, adjacent tissues. Germline-derived CDR1 and CDR2 are MRHNA and SNTAGT. Unmatched junction bases numbered 17, after V lost 10 bases and J lost 11 bases. The CDR3 sequence is 15 residues long. One entry per CDR3 protein, called by TCRdb with MiXCR from the multiplex PCR reads. The data show about 270,000 distinct CDR3 sequences, with roughly 30% seen just once and approximately 1% held by the top ten. Axillary draining lymph nodes of breast cancer patients supplied the node samples. Comment on this clonotype: Its target is not known. A single base separates this from a much larger clone, so it may be a read error.

Findings and caveats of the study: Tumor repertoires ranked between lymph nodes and nontumor tissue in diversity, with V and J gene preferences. Most tumor T cells seemingly derive from lymph node, then expand in tumor. Luminal-like breast cancer showed significantly higher tumor–nontumor repertoire similarity than basal-like.

The clonotype comes from a female donor with breast cancer. Some clones in this sample may be carry-over from other donors' samples. The rearrangement joins TRBV6-4 to TRBJ1-6; 7 nucleotides match TRBD1. The sample was axillary lymph node tissue. The CDR3 reads CATTPTQGRSTPLHF. CDR3 DNA: TGTGCCACCACACCGACACAGGGGAGATCTACACCCCTCCACTTT.